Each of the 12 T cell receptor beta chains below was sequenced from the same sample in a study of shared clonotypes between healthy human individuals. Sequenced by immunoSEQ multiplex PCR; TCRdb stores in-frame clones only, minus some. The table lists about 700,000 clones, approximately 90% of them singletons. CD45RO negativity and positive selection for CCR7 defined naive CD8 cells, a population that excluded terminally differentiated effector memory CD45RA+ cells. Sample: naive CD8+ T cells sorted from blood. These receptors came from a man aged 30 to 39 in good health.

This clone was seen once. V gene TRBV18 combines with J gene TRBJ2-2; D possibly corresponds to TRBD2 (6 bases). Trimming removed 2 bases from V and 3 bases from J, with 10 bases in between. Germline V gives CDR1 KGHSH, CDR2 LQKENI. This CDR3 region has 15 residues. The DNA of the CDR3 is TGTGCCAGCTCACCAGGCGGGACCTACACCGGGGAGCTGTTTTTT. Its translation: CASSPGGTYTGELFF.

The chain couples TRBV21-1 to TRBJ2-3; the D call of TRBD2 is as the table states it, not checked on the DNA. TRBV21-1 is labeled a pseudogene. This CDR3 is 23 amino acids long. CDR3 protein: CASSKNPAILAGKKLTSTDTQYF. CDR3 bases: TGTGCCAGCAGCAAGAACCCGGCGATACTAGCGGGAAAGAAACTCACTAGCACAGATACGCAGTATTTT.

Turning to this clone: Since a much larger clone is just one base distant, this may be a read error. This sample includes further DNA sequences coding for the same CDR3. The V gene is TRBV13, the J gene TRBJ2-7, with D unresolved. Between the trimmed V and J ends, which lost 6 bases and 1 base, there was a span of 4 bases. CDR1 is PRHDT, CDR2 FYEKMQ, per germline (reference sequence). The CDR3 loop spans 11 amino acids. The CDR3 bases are TGTGCCAGCAGTTCTTCCTACGAGCAGTACTTC. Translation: CASSSSYEQYF.

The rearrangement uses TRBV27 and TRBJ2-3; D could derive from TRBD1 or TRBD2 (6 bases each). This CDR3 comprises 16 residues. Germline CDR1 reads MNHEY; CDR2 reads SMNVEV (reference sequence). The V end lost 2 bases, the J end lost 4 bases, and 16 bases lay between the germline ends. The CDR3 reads CASSLRGLSAPDTQYF. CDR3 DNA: TGTGCCAGCAGTTTACGGGGGCTGAGTGCTCCAGATACGCAGTATTTT.

The CDR3 DNA reads TGTGCCACCAGTTCAGACAGAACCGGAAACACCATATATTTT. Translation gives CATSSDRTGNTIYF. The genes are TRBV15 and TRBJ1-3; weak D call: TRBD1 (5 bases). The CDR3 spans 14 residues. The ends were cut back, 6 bases at V and 4 bases at J, with 13 bases in the middle. Germline V gene lookup returns CDR1 LNHNV and CDR2 YYDKDF (reference sequence).

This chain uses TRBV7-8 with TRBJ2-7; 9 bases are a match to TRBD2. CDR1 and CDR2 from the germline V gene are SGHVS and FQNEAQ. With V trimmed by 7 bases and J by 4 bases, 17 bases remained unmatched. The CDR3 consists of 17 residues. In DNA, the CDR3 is TGTGCCAGCACCGATAGCATAGCGGCGGGAGGGGTATACGAGCAGTACTTC. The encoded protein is CASTDSIAAGGVYEQYF.

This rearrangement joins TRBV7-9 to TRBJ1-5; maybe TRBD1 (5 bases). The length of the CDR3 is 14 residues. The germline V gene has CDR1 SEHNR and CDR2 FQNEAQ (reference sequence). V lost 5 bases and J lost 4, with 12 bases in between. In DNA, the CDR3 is TGTGCCAGCAGCCCTCCGGGACCGAATCAGCCCCAGCATTTT. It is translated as CASSPPGPNQPQHF.

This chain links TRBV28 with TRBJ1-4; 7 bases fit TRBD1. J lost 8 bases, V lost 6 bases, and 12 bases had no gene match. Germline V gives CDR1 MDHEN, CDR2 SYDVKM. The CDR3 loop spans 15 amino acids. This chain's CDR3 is CASRPQGRAREKLFF. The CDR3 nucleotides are TGTGCCAGCAGACCACAGGGGAGGGCCCGGGAAAAACTGTTTTTT.

The CDR3 sequence is CASSIVYGNSEQYF. The CDR3 DNA reads TGTGCCAGTAGTATAGTTTACGGGAACTCTGAGCAGTACTTC. The chain is built from TRBV19 and TRBJ2-7, with D possibly matching TRBD2 (5 bases). V lost 1 base, J lost 7 bases, and 14 bases lay in between. This CDR3 contains 14 residues. The V gene's germline CDR1 is LNHDA and CDR2 SQIVND (reference sequence).

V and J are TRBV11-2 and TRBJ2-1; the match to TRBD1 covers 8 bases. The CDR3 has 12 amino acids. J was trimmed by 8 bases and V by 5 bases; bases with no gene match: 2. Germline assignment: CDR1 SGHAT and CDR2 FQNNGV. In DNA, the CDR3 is TGTGCCAGCAGCCGACAGGGGCATGAGCAGTTCTTC. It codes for CASSRQGHEQFF.

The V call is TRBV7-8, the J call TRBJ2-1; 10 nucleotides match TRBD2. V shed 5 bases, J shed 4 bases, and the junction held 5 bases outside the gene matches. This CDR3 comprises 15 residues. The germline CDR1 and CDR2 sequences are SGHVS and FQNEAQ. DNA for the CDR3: TGTGCCAGCAGCGAGCTAGCGGGAGTGTACAATGAGCAGTTCTTC. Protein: CASSELAGVYNEQFF.

CDR3 coding DNA: TGTGCCAATTCGGCTCCCGATACGCAGTATTTT. It encodes CANSAPDTQYF. The chain uses TRBV2 and TRBJ2-3; D remains unclear. Trimming shortened V by 10 bases and J by 6 bases, and 11 bases separated the two germline ends. The CDR3 extends over 11 amino acids. From germline, CDR1 is SNHLY and CDR2 FYNNEI.